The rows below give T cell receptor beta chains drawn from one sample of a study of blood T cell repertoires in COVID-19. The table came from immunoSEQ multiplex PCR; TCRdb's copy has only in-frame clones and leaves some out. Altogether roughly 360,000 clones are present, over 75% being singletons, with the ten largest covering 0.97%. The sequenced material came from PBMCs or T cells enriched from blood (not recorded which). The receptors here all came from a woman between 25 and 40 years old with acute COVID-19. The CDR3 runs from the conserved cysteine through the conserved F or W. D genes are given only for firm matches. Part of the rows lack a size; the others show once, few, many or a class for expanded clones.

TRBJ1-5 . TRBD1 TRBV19 CASTPTGISNQPQHF TGTGCCAGTACCCCGACAGGGATTAGCAATCAGCCCCAGCATTTT
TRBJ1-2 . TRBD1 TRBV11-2 CASSLGQGPGGYTF TGTGCCAGCAGTCTCGGACAGGGCCCCGGGGGCTACACCTTC
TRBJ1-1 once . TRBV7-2 CASSLLPGWRNTEAFF TGTGCCAGCAGCTTACTACCCGGATGGAGGAACACTGAAGCTTTCTTT
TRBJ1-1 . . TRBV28 CASSSTGHTEAFF TGTGCCAGCAGTTCTACAGGGCACACTGAAGCTTTCTTT
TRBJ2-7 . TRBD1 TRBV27 CASRGQPYEQYF TGTGCCAGCCGGGGACAGCCCTACGAGCAGTACTTC
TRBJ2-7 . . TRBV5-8 CASSLGKGFPSEQYF TGTGCCAGCAGCTTGGGAAAGGGGTTCCCATCCGAGCAGTACTTC
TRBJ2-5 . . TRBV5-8 CASSVDSQETQYF TGTGCCAGCAGCGTTGACAGCCAAGAGACCCAGTACTTC
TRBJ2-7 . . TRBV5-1 CASSSSTGRGSNEQYF TGCGCCAGCAGCTCTTCCACGGGCAGGGGCTCCAACGAGCAGTACTTC
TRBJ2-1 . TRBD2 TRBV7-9 CASSSGESGSYNEQFF TGTGCCAGCAGCTCCGGTGAGAGCGGGAGCTACAATGAGCAGTTCTTC
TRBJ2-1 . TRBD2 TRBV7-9 CASSLVVLAFYNEQFF TGTGCCAGCAGCTTGGTAGTACTAGCGTTCTACAATGAGCAGTTCTTC
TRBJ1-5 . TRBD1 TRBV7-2 CASHRGQNSNQPQHF TGTGCCAGCCACAGGGGACAGAATAGCAATCAGCCCCAGCATTTT
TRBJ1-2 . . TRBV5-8 CASSHTKRTGPHGYTF TGTGCCAGCAGCCATACAAAGAGAACAGGGCCCCATGGCTACACCTTC
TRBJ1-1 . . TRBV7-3 CASSLRQTTEAFF TGTGCCAGCAGCCTTAGACAGACCACTGAAGCTTTCTTT
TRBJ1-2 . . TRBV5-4 CASSLEAGVDYGYTF TGTGCCAGCAGCTTGGAGGCAGGGGTCGACTATGGCTACACCTTC
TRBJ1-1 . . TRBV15 CATSRDGPIQGTEAFF TGTGCCACCAGCAGAGATGGGCCCATCCAGGGCACTGAAGCTTTCTTT
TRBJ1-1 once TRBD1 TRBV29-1 CSVRTGGNTEAFF TGCAGCGTTCGGACAGGGGGGAACACTGAAGCTTTCTTT
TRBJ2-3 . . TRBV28 CASSAPGQSTDTQYF TGTGCCAGCAGTGCCCCGGGACAAAGCACAGATACGCAGTATTTT
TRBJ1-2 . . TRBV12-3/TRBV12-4 CASSSPRQYGYTF TGTGCCAGCAGTTCCCCAAGACAATATGGCTACACCTTC
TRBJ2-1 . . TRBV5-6 CASSAFEQGDNEQFF TGTGCCAGCAGCGCCTTTGAACAGGGAGACAATGAGCAGTTCTTC
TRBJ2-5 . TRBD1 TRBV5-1 CASSSGTGAKETQYF TGCGCCAGCAGCTCGGGGACAGGGGCTAAAGAGACCCAGTACTTC
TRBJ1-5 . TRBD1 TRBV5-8 CASRQDRGNQPQHF TGTGCCAGCAGACAGGACAGGGGAAATCAGCCCCAGCATTTT
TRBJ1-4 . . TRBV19 CASSISEKLFF TGTGCCAGTAGTATAAGCGAAAAACTGTTTTTT
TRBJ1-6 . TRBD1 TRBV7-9 CASRGTGDNSPLHF TGTGCCAGCAGAGGGACAGGCGACAATTCACCCCTCCACTTT
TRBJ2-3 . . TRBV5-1 CASSPLPGADTQYF TGCGCCAGCAGCCCCCTACCCGGGGCAGATACGCAGTATTTT
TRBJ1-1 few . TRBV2 CASTRTAQKQGTEAFF TGTGCCAGCACAAGGACAGCCCAAAAACAAGGGACTGAAGCTTTCTTT
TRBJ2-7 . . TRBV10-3 CAIKLAGDGAYEQYF TGTGCCATCAAACTGGCAGGGGATGGTGCATACGAGCAGTACTTC
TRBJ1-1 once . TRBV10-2 CASGGADLNTEAFF TGCGCCAGCGGGGGGGCAGACCTGAACACTGAAGCTTTCTTT
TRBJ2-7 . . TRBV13 CASSWGRRGPNEQYF TGTGCCAGCAGCTGGGGTCGCAGGGGTCCTAACGAGCAGTACTTC
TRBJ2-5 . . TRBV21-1 CASGYRGLVPQETQYF TGTGCCAGCGGATATAGGGGCTTGGTCCCCCAAGAGACCCAGTACTTC
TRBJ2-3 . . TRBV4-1 CASSQTNTDTQYF TGCGCCAGCAGCCAAACTAACACAGATACGCAGTATTTT
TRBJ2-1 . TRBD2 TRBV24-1 CATSAPRQAGGLYNEQFF TGTGCCACCAGTGCCCCAAGACAGGCGGGGGGGCTTTACAATGAGCAGTTCTTC